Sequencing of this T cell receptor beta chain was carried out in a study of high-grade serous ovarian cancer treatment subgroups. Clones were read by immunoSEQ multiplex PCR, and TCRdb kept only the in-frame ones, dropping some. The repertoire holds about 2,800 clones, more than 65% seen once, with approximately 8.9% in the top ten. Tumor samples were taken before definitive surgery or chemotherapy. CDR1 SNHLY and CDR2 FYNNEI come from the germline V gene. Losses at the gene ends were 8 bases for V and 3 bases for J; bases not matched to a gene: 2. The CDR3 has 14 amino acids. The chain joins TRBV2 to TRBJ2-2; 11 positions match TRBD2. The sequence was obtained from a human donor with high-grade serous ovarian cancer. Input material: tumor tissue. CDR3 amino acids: CASGLAGYTGELFF. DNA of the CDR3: TGTGCCAGCGGACTAGCGGGCTACACCGGGGAGCTGTTTTTT.